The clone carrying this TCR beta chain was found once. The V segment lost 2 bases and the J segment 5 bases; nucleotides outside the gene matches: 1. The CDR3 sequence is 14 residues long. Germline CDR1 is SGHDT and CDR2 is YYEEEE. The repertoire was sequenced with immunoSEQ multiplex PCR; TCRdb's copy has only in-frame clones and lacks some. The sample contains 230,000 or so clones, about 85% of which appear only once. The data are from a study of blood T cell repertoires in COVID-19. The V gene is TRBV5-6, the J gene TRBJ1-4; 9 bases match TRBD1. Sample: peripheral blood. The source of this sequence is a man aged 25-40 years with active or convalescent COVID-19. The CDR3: CASSFDRGNEKLFF. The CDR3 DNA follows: TGTGCCAGCAGCTTCGACAGGGGGAATGAAAAACTGTTTTTT.